This entry lists 26 T cell receptor beta chains sequenced from one sample in a study of blood T cell repertoires in COVID-19. Clones were read by immunoSEQ multiplex PCR, and TCRdb kept only the in-frame ones, dropping some. This table has a few hundred thousand clones, around 80% appearing once. The sequenced sample consisted of PBMCs or T cells enriched from blood (not recorded which). The receptors originated from a young man with acute COVID-19.

CDR3 in amino acids: CSVRLLADTQYF. The CDR3 region has the DNA TGCAGCGTACGGTTACTCGCAGATACGCAGTATTTT. The chain is built from TRBV29-1 and TRBJ2-3; D is unclear. Looked up from germline, CDR1 is SQVTM and CDR2 is ANQGSEA. This CDR3 has 12 residues. Trimming stripped 6 bases from V and 4 bases from J, with 11 bases between.

V is TRBV18 and J is TRBJ2-1; 9 nucleotides align to TRBD1. CDR1 is KGHSH and CDR2 is LQKENI in the germline V gene. J lost 8 bases, V lost 2 bases, and 7 bases had no gene match. This CDR3 has 15 residues. CDR3 sequence: CASSPGTGIRDEQFF. The CDR3 nucleotides read TGTGCCAGCTCACCAGGGACAGGGATAAGGGATGAGCAGTTCTTC.

This sequence joins TRBV19 and TRBJ2-6; 7 bases are shared with TRBD2. Germline V lookup: CDR1 LNHDA, CDR2 SQIVND (reference sequence). Germline trimming cut 6 bases from V and 3 bases from J; bases unmatched to any gene: 17. The CDR3 consists of 19 residues. CDR3 DNA sequence: TGTGCCAGTAGGAGGGGAGGGGACGCTTTATGGGTTGGGGCCAACGTCCTGACTTTC. Translating it yields CASRRGGDALWVGANVLTF.

This clone was detected a few times. The rearrangement uses TRBV10-3 and TRBJ1-1; 7 nucleotides agree with TRBD1. The CDR3 length is 15 residues. V lost 3 bases and J lost 1; bases outside the gene matches: 5. From germline, CDR1 is ENHRY and CDR2 SYGVKD. The DNA for the CDR3 is TGTGCCATCAGTGAACCAGGGACAGCGAACACTGAAGCTTTCTTT. Protein product: CAISEPGTANTEAFF.

The chain links TRBV9 to TRBJ2-5; maybe TRBD2 (6 bases). Germline V gene sequence: CDR1 SGDLS, CDR2 YYNGEE. This CDR3 contains 14 residues. Trimming removed 0 bases from V and 4 bases from J, with 10 bases in between. CDR3 protein: CASSVDGSVETQYF. CDR3 DNA sequence: TGTGCCAGCAGCGTAGACGGGAGTGTAGAGACCCAGTACTTC.

This clone was seen once. The chain uses TRBV9 and TRBJ1-4; 8 bases match TRBD1. CDR1 and CDR2 (germline): SGDLS, YYNGEE. The CDR3 covers 18 residues. The trim removed 4 bases at V and 8 bases at J, leaving 19 bases unmatched. The CDR3 DNA is TGTGCCAGCAGCCCCCCAGCCGGGGAGGGGACAGGAAAGGAAAAACTGTTTTTT. It codes for CASSPPAGEGTGKEKLFF.

The V and J genes are TRBV3-1 (or the pseudogene TRBV3-2) and TRBJ1-2, with D perhaps matching TRBD1 (6 bases). This CDR3 comprises 14 residues. The V gene lost 4 bases and the J gene lost 6 bases, with 15 bases spanning the gap. The germline CDR1 and CDR2 sequences are LGHDT and YNNKEL (reference sequence). The CDR3 region has the DNA TGTGCCAGCAGCCTGAATACAGGGTTAAATGGCTACACCTTC. Its protein product is CASSLNTGLNGYTF.

The chain couples TRBV5-6 to TRBJ1-6; TRBD1 agrees at 9 bases. This CDR3 spans 14 amino acids. The germline V gene encodes CDR1 SGHDT and CDR2 YYEEEE. V was pared by 5 bases and J by 7 bases, with 4 bases of the junction left unmatched. The CDR3 DNA follows: TGTGCCAGCAGTGACAGGGGGAACAATTCACCCCTCCACTTT. The encoded protein is CASSDRGNNSPLHF.

J is TRBJ2-1 and V is TRBV7-9; tentative D call: TRBD1 (5 bases). Germline assignment: CDR1 SEHNR and CDR2 FQNEAQ (reference sequence). This CDR3 is 13 amino acids long. V dropped 5 bases and J dropped 4 bases, with 9 bases sitting between them. In DNA form, the CDR3 reads TGTGCCAGCAGCATGGACATTTACAATGAGCAGTTCTTC. It yields the protein CASSMDIYNEQFF.

V gene TRBV7-2 combines with J gene TRBJ2-3; D unclear. The CDR3 runs to 14 residues. In germline, CDR1 is SGHTA, CDR2 FQGNSA. Trimming removed 8 bases at V and 1 base at J, with 13 bases between. The CDR3 region has the DNA TGTGCCAGCTCCCGTGGTCAGGGCACAGATACGCAGTATTTT. Translated: CASSRGQGTDTQYF.

The V call is TRBV19, the J call TRBJ1-2; D perhaps matches TRBD1 (5 bases). V was trimmed by 3 bases and J by 4 bases, leaving 9 bases between them. CDR1 LNHDA and CDR2 SQIVND come from the germline V gene (reference sequence). This CDR3 has 13 residues. CDR3 region: CASSIGGGYGYTF. CDR3 nucleotides: TGTGCCAGTAGTATCGGCGGGGGCTATGGCTACACCTTC.

Note on this clone: The junction shows a germline mismatch at one end, possibly a read error. V and J are TRBV5-1 and TRBJ2-2; the D is unclear. This CDR3 has 15 residues. CDR1 and CDR2 (germline): SGHRS, YFSETQ. CDR3 sequence reads: CASSLGLGNTGELFF. The CDR3, as DNA: TGTGCCAGCAGCTTGGGTCTAGGAAACACCGGGGAGCTGTTTTTT.

This sequence joins TRBV3-1 (or the pseudogene TRBV3-2) and TRBJ2-1, with a possible D match to TRBD2 (6 bases). Germline V gene lookup returns CDR1 LGHDT and CDR2 YNNKEL (reference sequence). This CDR3 has 12 residues. V was trimmed by 4 bases and J by 8 bases, leaving 9 bases between them. The CDR3, as DNA: TGTGCCAGCAGCCGACTAGTTCATGAGCAGTTCTTC. Its protein is CASSRLVHEQFF.

V and J are TRBV2 and TRBJ2-1; no clear D. The germline CDR1 and CDR2 sequences are SNHLY and FYNNEI. The CDR3 runs 15 residues. V lost 6 bases and J 5 bases, leaving 17 bases between the germline ends. The CDR3 bases are TGTGCCAGCAGCGAACCCAGGTTTACACACAATGAGCAGTTCTTC. Translation gives CASSEPRFTHNEQFF.

The genes are TRBV28 and TRBJ1-5, with 10 positions matching TRBD1. Germline loops: CDR1 MDHEN, CDR2 SYDVKM. CDR3 size: 15 residues. V was pared by 3 bases and J by 4 bases, with 3 bases of the junction left unmatched. The CDR3 DNA follows: TGTGCCAGCAGTTTGACAGGGGGCCGGAATCAGCCCCAGCATTTT. This encodes CASSLTGGRNQPQHF.

The chain has TRBV19 and TRBJ2-7, with TRBD2 as a possible D gene (6 bases). The CDR3 loop spans 12 amino acids. The germline V gene has CDR1 LNHDA and CDR2 SQIVND (reference sequence). The ends were cut back, 5 bases at V and 5 bases at J, with 10 bases in the middle. The DNA for the CDR3 is TGTGCCAGTAGTCAGCGGAGGGACGAGCAGTACGTC. It translates to CASSQRRDEQYV.

The V gene is TRBV6-5, the J gene TRBJ2-3; 13 bases align to TRBD2. V was clipped by 7 bases and J by 1 base; unmatched bases: 2. The V gene's germline CDR1 is MNHEY and CDR2 SVGAGI. This CDR3 is 15 amino acids long. The CDR3 loop is CASKLAGGRTDTQYF. CDR3 sequence (DNA): TGTGCCAGCAAACTAGCGGGGGGGCGCACAGATACGCAGTATTTT.

V usage is TRBV10-3 and J usage is TRBJ2-3; 12 nucleotides align to TRBD2. The CDR3 extends over 16 amino acids. V lost 4 bases and J lost 5; bases outside the gene matches: 7. The germline V gene has CDR1 ENHRY and CDR2 SYGVKD. CDR3 bases: TGTGCCATCAGTGGGGCTAGCGGGAGGGTCGGAGATACGCAGTATTTT. It encodes CAISGASGRVGDTQYF.

The chain is built from TRBV6-1 and TRBJ2-5; no clear D gene. The ends were cut back, 0 bases at V and 10 bases at J, with 9 bases in the middle. The CDR3 is made up of 12 amino acids. Germline CDR1 is MNHNS and CDR2 is SASEGT. The CDR3 loop reads CASSEAVFSQYF. The CDR3 region has the DNA TGTGCCAGCAGTGAAGCGGTCTTTAGCCAGTACTTC.

CDR3 residues: CASSVRGGAATEAFF. The DNA of the CDR3 is TGTGCCAGCAGCGTGAGAGGGGGCGCGGCCACTGAAGCTTTCTTT. The V call is TRBV9, the J call TRBJ1-1, with 7 bases that match TRBD1. Germline CDR1 SGDLS, CDR2 YYNGEE. Trimming removed 2 bases from V and 4 bases from J; junction bases left unmatched: 8. The CDR3 has 15 residues. Full variable domain (remainder filled in from reference TRBV9 and TRBJ1-1): DSGVTQTPKHLITATGQRVTLRCSPRSGDLSVYWYQQSLDQGLQFLIQYYNGEERAKGNILERFSAQQFPDLHSELNLSSLELGDSALYFCASSVRGGAATEAFFGQGTRLTVV.

J is TRBJ1-5 and V is TRBV12-3 or TRBV12-4; tentatively, D is TRBD1 (6 bases). The CDR3 is 13 residues long. Trimming took off 4 bases at V and 4 bases at J, with 8 bases between the two ends. The CDR3 loop reads CASSWTANQPQHF. In DNA form, the CDR3 reads TGTGCCAGCAGTTGGACAGCGAATCAGCCCCAGCATTTT.

The rearrangement joins TRBV7-9 to TRBJ1-5; TRBD1 aligns across 8 bases. V lost 5 bases, J lost 3 bases, and 6 bases stayed unmatched. The CDR3 length is 15 residues. Germline CDR1 is SEHNR and CDR2 is FQNEAQ (reference sequence). CDR3 in DNA: TGTGCCAGCAGCCCGACAGGGGCGCCCAATCAGCCCCAGCATTTT. Its protein product is CASSPTGAPNQPQHF.

This chain uses TRBV24-1 with TRBJ1-2; D is undetermined. Looked up from germline, CDR1 is KGHDR and CDR2 is SFDVKD. The CDR3 spans 12 residues. Deletions cut 7 bases from V and 0 bases from J, with 5 bases between. For the CDR3, the DNA is TGTGCCACCAGCATAGCTAACTATGGCTACACCTTC. Amino acid sequence: CATSIANYGYTF.

This clone was seen only a few times. This sequence joins TRBV5-6 and TRBJ1-4, with 9 nucleotides matching TRBD1. CDR3 size: 18 residues. The V gene's germline CDR1 is SGHDT and CDR2 YYEEEE. V dropped 0 bases and J dropped 4; count of bases not matched to a gene: 10. DNA of the CDR3: TGTGCCAGCAGCTTGGATCGGGACAGGGCTAGGGATAATGAAAAACTGTTTTTT. Residues: CASSLDRDRARDNEKLFF. The entire variable domain, with the rest obtained from reference TRBV5-6 and TRBJ1-4, is as follows: DAGVTQSPTHLIKTRGQQVTLRCSPKSGHDTVSWYQQALGQGPQFIFQYYEEEERQRGNFPDRFSGHQFPNYSSELNVNALLLGDSALYLCASSLDRDRARDNEKLFFGSGTQLSVL.

V usage is TRBV7-2 and J usage is TRBJ1-5; tentative D call: TRBD1 (6 bases). The CDR3 is 17 amino acids. Trimming took off 5 bases at V and 2 bases at J, with 19 bases between the two ends. Germline CDR1 reads SGHTA; CDR2 reads FQGNSA. The CDR3 DNA follows: TGTGCCAGCAGCAGGGGGTCAGGGACTAGAGGCAATCAGCCCCAGCATTTT. Translation gives CASSRGSGTRGNQPQHF.

The V and J genes are TRBV30 and TRBJ2-1; TRBD2 aligns across 12 bases. CDR1 GTSNPN and CDR2 SVGIG come from the germline V gene (reference sequence). The CDR3 length is 16 residues. V lost 3 bases, J lost 4 bases, and 7 bases stayed unmatched. The CDR3 loop is CAWSLAGGPRYNEQFF. CDR3 bases: TGTGCCTGGAGCCTAGCGGGAGGGCCTAGGTACAATGAGCAGTTCTTC.